This entry is about one TCR beta chain. Its antigen is unknown. This sample was included in a study of PD-1 blockade in classical Hodgkin lymphoma. Study observations and caveats: Relative to healthy donors, newly diagnosed patients reportedly had lower baseline TCR diversity, which was reported as lower still in relapsed/refractory patients. Exclusion covered patients beginning nivolumab under 1 year post-ASCT. Significantly greater TCR diversity emerged by C4D1 in CD4+ cells but not CD8+ cells.

Every patient had relapsed following autologous stem cell transplantation, and cohorts differed in brentuximab vedotin exposure. Complete response, partial response or progressive disease were the best responses. The CDR3 loop spans 17 amino acids. From germline, CDR1 is SGHTA and CDR2 FQGNSA. The V end was cut by 2 bases, the J end by 0 bases, with 15 bases between. Generated by immunoSEQ multiplex PCR, the TCRdb table keeps only in-frame clones and is missing some. The table includes fewer than 90,000 clones, around nine tenths detected once. The sample in question was peripheral blood mononuclear cells (PBMCs), obtained at baseline. This clonotype was obtained from a human donor with classical Hodgkin lymphoma. This chain links TRBV7-2 with TRBJ2-3; D possibly uses TRBD1 or TRBD2 (5 bases each). The CDR3 DNA is TGTGCCAGCAGCTTATCCCCCGGGACCGCTAGCACAGATACGCAGTATTTT. Protein product: CASSLSPGTASTDTQYF.